This T cell receptor (beta chain) was retrieved from a study of cytomegalovirus exposure and HLA in healthy donors. Study at large: Drawn from HLA-typed donors, approximately 86 million unique TCRs were held in an early data release.

The PCR used 60 Vbeta and 13 Jbeta primers. The repertoire was sequenced with immunoSEQ multiplex PCR; TCRdb's copy has only in-frame clones and lacks some. This repertoire shows over 200,000 clones, around 88% found once; its top ten account for around 1%. Donors consisted of healthy bone marrow donors. The germline gives CDR1 SNHLY, CDR2 FYNNEI. The germline V and J ends were trimmed by 3 bases and 5 bases, with 17 bases remaining between them. This CDR3 comprises 15 residues. On this clone itself: Its antigen is undetermined.

Overall study results and limits: Segments of the TCR beta V type were, in most cases, productive about 87% or about 30% of the time in an earlier analysis. In a later analysis, several top co-occurrence clusters appeared linked to parvovirus B19, influenza, CMV and Epstein-Barr virus.

Sequencing used PBMCs. The genes are TRBV2 and TRBJ2-7; TRBD2 is a possible D gene (6 bases). This sequence originates from a woman aged 18-29 years in good health and CMV-seronegative. CDR3 protein: CASSERRGVRDEQYF. The CDR3, as DNA: TGTGCCAGCAGTGAGCGGCGGGGAGTCAGAGACGAGCAGTACTTC.